A selection of T cell receptor beta chains follows, all from one sample in a study of cytomegalovirus exposure and HLA in healthy donors. Clones were sequenced by immunoSEQ multiplex PCR, and TCRdb holds only the in-frame ones, with some missing. The sample has 100,000 or so clones; roughly 73% are singletons. What was sequenced was PBMCs. The receptor set was obtained from a middle-aged woman in good health and CMV-seropositive. CDR3s include the opening cysteine and the closing phenylalanine or tryptophan. Each record gives: D gene, J gene, clone size, V gene, CDR3 DNA, CDR3 protein. A D gene is named only where the DNA matches it firmly. The listing skips clone size in some rows; elsewhere it reads once, few, many or a size class.

- | TRBJ2-1 | - | TRBV10-2 | TGCGCCAGCAGAGGGAGTGGGCGGTTGTCCTCTGGTGAGCAGTTCTTC | CASRGSGRLSSGEQFF
- | TRBJ2-7 | - | TRBV4-3 | TGCGCCAGCAGCCAAGATGAGGGCCGGCAGTACTTC | CASSQDEGRQYF
TRBD2 | TRBJ2-3 | - | TRBV27 | TGTGCCAGCAACCATAGCGGGCTATTCCGCACAGATACGCAGTATTTT | CASNHSGLFRTDTQYF
- | TRBJ1-2 | once | TRBV2 | TGTGCCAGCAGTACCGGGACGGGGGCTAACTATGGCTACACCTTC | CASSTGTGANYGYTF
TRBD1 | TRBJ2-6 | - | TRBV7-2 | TGTGCCAGCAATCCCGGGACAGGGGCTGGGGCCAACGTCCTGACTTTC | CASNPGTGAGANVLTF
TRBD2 | TRBJ2-7 | - | TRBV7-9 | TGTGCCAGCAGCTTCGATAGCGGGAGTTACGAGCAGTACTTC | CASSFDSGSYEQYF
TRBD1 | TRBJ1-6 | - | TRBV5-1 | TGCGCCAGCAGCCGGGACAGGACCTATAATTCACCCCTCCACTTT | CASSRDRTYNSPLHF
TRBD2 | TRBJ2-3 | - | TRBV19 | TGTGCCAGTAGTACACGACTAGCGGGAGACACAGATACGCAGTATTTT | CASSTRLAGDTDTQYF
TRBD1 | TRBJ1-1 | - | TRBV7-9 | TGTGCCAGCAGCACCACAGGGGTCCCTGAAGCTTTCTTT | CASSTTGVPEAFF
TRBD1 | TRBJ2-7 | - | TRBV7-9 | TGTGCCAGCAGCTTAGCGGGGACAGGGAGGGAGTACGAGCAGTACTTC | CASSLAGTGREYEQYF
TRBD2 | TRBJ2-5 | - | TRBV10-3 | TGTGCCATCAGTGAGTCTCGGGGGGATAGGAACTTC | CAISESRGDRNF
TRBD1 | TRBJ2-7 | - | TRBV7-9 | TGTGCCAGCAGCCGAAGGGACAGCTACGAGCAGTACTTC | CASSRRDSYEQYF
TRBD1 | TRBJ1-2 | - | TRBV5-1 | TGCGCCAGCAGCTTGGACAGGGGGCAGAACTATGGCTACACCTTC | CASSLDRGQNYGYTF
- | TRBJ2-6 | - | TRBV28 | TGTGCCAGCAGTTTATCTTCAGGCAGCCCTGGGGCCAACGTCCTGACTTTC | CASSLSSGSPGANVLTF
TRBD1 | TRBJ2-7 | - | TRBV28 | TGTGCCAGTTTGGAATTGGGACAGGGGGAAGACGAGCAGTACTTC | CASLELGQGEDEQYF
TRBD2 | TRBJ2-5 | - | TRBV28 | TGTGCCAGCAGTTTAGATGGACTAGCGGCCCAAGAGACCCAGTACTTC | CASSLDGLAAQETQYF
TRBD1 | TRBJ2-3 | - | TRBV28 | TGTGCCAGCGCAACGACAGGGGGCAAGGGGAGCACAGATACGCAGTATTTT | CASATTGGKGSTDTQYF
TRBD1 | TRBJ2-2 | few | TRBV5-1 | TGCGCCAGCAGACCGACAGGGGGAAATGCCGGGGAGCTGTTTTTT | CASRPTGGNAGELFF
- | TRBJ2-3 | few | TRBV6-5 | TGTGCCAGCAGTTACACAGGCCAAACAGATACGCAGTATTTT | CASSYTGQTDTQYF
TRBD1 | TRBJ2-1 | - | TRBV5-1 | TGCGCCAGCAGCTTGTTACGGGACAGGGGTCCCTACAATGAGCAGTTCTTC | CASSLLRDRGPYNEQFF
TRBD2 | TRBJ2-3 | - | TRBV7-2 | TGTGCCAGCAGCTTAGTAGTACTAGCGGGGGGGACCACAGATACGCAGTATTTT | CASSLVVLAGGTTDTQYF
TRBD2 | TRBJ2-7 | - | TRBV5-4 | TGTGCCAGCAGTTCCAGCGGGAGGGCCCTAAGTGAGCAGTACTTC | CASSSSGRALSEQYF
- | TRBJ2-7 | - | TRBV7-8 | TGTGCCAGCAGCTTAGTCGACAGGTCGTACGAGCAGTACTTC | CASSLVDRSYEQYF
- | TRBJ1-5 | - | TRBV4-3 | TGCGCCAGCAGCCAAGTCCGGGGGAGCAATCAGCCCCAGCATTTT | CASSQVRGSNQPQHF
- | TRBJ2-1 | few | TRBV4-3 | TGCGCCAGCAGCCAAGACCGGCGGCAGGGAAACTACAATGAGCAGTTCTTC | CASSQDRRQGNYNEQFF
- | TRBJ2-7 | - | TRBV19 | TGTGCCAGTAGAAACAGGGCATCCTACGAGCAGTACTTC | CASRNRASYEQYF
- | TRBJ2-1 | - | TRBV28 | TGTGCCAGCAGTGAGATCGGACTCTTTAGGGATGAGCAGTTCTTC | CASSEIGLFRDEQFF
TRBD1 | TRBJ1-1 | - | TRBV10-3 | TGTGCCATCAGTGAGTCGCAACAGGGGCTGAACACTGAAGCTTTCTTT | CAISESQQGLNTEAFF
- | TRBJ2-7 | once | TRBV29-1 | TGCAGCGCCGGTTCCTACGAGCAGTACTTC | CSAGSYEQYF
- | TRBJ2-7 | - | TRBV18 | TGTGCCAGCTCACCATTGGGGAGCTCCTACGAGCAGTACTTC | CASSPLGSSYEQYF
- | TRBJ1-5 | - | TRBV7-2 | TGTGCCAGCAGCTTGCAGGGCGATCAGCCCCAGCATTTT | CASSLQGDQPQHF
TRBD1 | TRBJ1-2 | - | TRBV5-1 | TGCGCCAGCAGCTTCACAGGGGGCGACTATGGCTACACCTTC | CASSFTGGDYGYTF
- | TRBJ1-1 | once | TRBV29-1 | TGCAGCGTCCGACGGGACACTGAAGCTTTCTTT | CSVRRDTEAFF
- | TRBJ1-1 | - | TRBV9 | TGTGCCAGCAGCCCAGCAGGAATTGAAGCTTTCTTT | CASSPAGIEAFF
TRBD1 | TRBJ2-7 | - | TRBV7-2 | TGTGCCAGCAGCCCAGGGACAGGGGGCCCCTACGAGCAGTACTTC | CASSPGTGGPYEQYF
TRBD1 | TRBJ1-2 | - | TRBV4-1 | TGCGCCAGCAGCCCAGGCTCCGGGACAGGGGGCGTCGGCTATGGCTACACCTTC | CASSPGSGTGGVGYGYTF
- | TRBJ1-5 | - | TRBV28 | TGTGCCAGCAGTTTACCTACCTACAGATTCAATCAGCCCCAGCATTTT | CASSLPTYRFNQPQHF
TRBD2 | TRBJ2-3 | - | TRBV4-2 | TGTGCCAGCAGCCAAGGACTAGCGGGGGGACAATTAGATACGCAGTATTTT | CASSQGLAGGQLDTQYF
TRBD1 | TRBJ1-6 | - | TRBV9 | TGTGCCAGCAGCGGACCTCGCCAGGGGGGATTTTCACCCCTCCACTTT | CASSGPRQGGFSPLHF
TRBD2 | TRBJ2-1 | - | TRBV4-3 | TGCGCCAGCAGCCAAGATTCTAGCGGGGGTTACAATGAGCAGTTCTTC | CASSQDSSGGYNEQFF
TRBD2 | TRBJ2-7 | - | TRBV7-9 | TGTGCCAGCAGCTCTTACCGCGGACTAGCCTACTACGAGCAGTACTTC | CASSSYRGLAYYEQYF
TRBD1 | TRBJ1-6 | - | TRBV7-3 | TGTGCCAGCAGCTGGCTGGGACAGGGGAATTCACCCCTCCACTTT | CASSWLGQGNSPLHF
- | TRBJ1-1 | - | TRBV7-7 | TGTGCTAGCAGCTTTTCCCGGGGGGCTGAAGCTTTCTTT | CASSFSRGAEAFF
- | TRBJ2-3 | few | TRBV18 | TGTGCCAGCTCACCCATTGGAGCGGATACGCAGTATTTT | CASSPIGADTQYF
- | TRBJ1-2 | - | TRBV18 | TGTGCCAGCTCACCACGTCTCGTGGTGAGGGTAAACTATGGCTACACCTTC | CASSPRLVVRVNYGYTF
TRBD1 | TRBJ2-7 | - | TRBV7-2 | TGTGCCAGCAGCTTAGATTCGACAGGGCAGTACGAGCAGTACTTC | CASSLDSTGQYEQYF
- | TRBJ2-1 | - | TRBV14 | TGTGCCAGCAGGGACACGTACAATGAGCAGTTCTTC | CASRDTYNEQFF
TRBD1 | TRBJ2-3 | - | TRBV7-9 | TGTGCCAGCAGCCCGGGACAGGGGAGCACAGATACGCAGTATTTT | CASSPGQGSTDTQYF
TRBD2 | TRBJ2-7 | - | TRBV28 | TGTGCCAGCAGACCCCCATCCTGGGGGGGGAACGAGCAGTACTTC | CASRPPSWGGNEQYF